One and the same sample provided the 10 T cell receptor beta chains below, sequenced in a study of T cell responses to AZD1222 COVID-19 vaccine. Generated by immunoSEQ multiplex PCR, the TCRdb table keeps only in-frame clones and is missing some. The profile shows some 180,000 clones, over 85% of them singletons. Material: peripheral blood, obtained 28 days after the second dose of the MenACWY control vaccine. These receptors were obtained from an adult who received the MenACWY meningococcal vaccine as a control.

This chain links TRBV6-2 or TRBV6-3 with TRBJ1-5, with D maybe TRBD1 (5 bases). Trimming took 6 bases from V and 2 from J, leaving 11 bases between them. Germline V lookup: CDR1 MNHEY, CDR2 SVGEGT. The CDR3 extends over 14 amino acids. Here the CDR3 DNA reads TGTGCCAGCAGCAGTGGACAAGGCAATCAGCCCCAGCATTTT. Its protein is CASSSGQGNQPQHF.

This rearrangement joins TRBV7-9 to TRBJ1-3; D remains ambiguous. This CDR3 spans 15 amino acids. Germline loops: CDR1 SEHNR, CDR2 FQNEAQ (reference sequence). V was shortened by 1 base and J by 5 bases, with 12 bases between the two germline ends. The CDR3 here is CASSLGESGRNTIYF. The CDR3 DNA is TGTGCCAGCAGCTTAGGGGAGTCAGGCCGAAACACCATATATTTT.

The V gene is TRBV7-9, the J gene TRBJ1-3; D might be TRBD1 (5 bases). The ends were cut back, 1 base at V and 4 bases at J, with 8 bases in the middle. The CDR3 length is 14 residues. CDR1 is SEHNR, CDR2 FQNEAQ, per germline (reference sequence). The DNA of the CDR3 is TGTGCCAGCAGCTTAGGGCGGGACGGAAACACCATATATTTT. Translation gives CASSLGRDGNTIYF.

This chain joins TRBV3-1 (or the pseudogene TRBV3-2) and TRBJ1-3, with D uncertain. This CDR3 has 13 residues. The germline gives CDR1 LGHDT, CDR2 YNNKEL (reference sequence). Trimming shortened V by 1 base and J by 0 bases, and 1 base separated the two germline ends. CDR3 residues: CASSQGSGNTIYF. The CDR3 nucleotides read TGTGCCAGCAGCCAAGGCTCTGGAAACACCATATATTTT.

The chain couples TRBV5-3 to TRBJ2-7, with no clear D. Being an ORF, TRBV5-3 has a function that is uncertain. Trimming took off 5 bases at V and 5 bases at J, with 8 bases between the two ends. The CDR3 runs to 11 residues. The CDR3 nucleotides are TGTGCCAGAAGAAGACCCCACGAGCAGTACTTC. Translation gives CARRRPHEQYF.

CDR3 protein: CASSSNRGAMGTQYF. CDR3 in DNA: TGTGCCAGCAGTTCGAACAGGGGGGCTATGGGGACCCAGTACTTC. The chain is built from TRBV27 and TRBJ2-5, with TRBD1 matching over 8 bases. J gave up 7 bases and V 4 bases, and 11 bases lay outside the gene matches. Germline V gene data show CDR1 as MNHEY and CDR2 as SMNVEV (reference sequence). The CDR3 sequence is 15 residues long.

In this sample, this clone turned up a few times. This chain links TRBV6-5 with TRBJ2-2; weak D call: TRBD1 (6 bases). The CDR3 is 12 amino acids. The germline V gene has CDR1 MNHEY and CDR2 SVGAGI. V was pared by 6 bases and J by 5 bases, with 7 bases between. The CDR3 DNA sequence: TGTGCCAGCAGCGACAGGACCGGGGAGCTGTTTTTT. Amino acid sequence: CASSDRTGELFF.

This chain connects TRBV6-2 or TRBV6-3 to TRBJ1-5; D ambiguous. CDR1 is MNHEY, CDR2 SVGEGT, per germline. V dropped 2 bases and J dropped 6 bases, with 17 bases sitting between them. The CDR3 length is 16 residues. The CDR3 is CASSYLAPAPSQPQHF. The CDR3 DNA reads TGTGCCAGCAGTTACCTGGCCCCCGCTCCGAGTCAGCCCCAGCATTTT.

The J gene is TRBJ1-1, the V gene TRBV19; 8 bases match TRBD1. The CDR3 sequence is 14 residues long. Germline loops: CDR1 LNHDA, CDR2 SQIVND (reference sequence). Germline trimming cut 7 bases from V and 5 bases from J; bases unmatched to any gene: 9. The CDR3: CASNLQGAQTEAFF. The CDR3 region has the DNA TGTGCCAGTAATCTGCAGGGGGCGCAAACTGAAGCTTTCTTT.

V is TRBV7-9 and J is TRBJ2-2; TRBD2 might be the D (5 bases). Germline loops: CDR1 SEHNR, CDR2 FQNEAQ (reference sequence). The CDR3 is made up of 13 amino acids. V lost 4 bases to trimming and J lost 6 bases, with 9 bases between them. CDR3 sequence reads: CASSSPSSGELFF. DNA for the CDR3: TGTGCCAGCAGCTCACCTAGCTCCGGGGAGCTGTTTTTT.